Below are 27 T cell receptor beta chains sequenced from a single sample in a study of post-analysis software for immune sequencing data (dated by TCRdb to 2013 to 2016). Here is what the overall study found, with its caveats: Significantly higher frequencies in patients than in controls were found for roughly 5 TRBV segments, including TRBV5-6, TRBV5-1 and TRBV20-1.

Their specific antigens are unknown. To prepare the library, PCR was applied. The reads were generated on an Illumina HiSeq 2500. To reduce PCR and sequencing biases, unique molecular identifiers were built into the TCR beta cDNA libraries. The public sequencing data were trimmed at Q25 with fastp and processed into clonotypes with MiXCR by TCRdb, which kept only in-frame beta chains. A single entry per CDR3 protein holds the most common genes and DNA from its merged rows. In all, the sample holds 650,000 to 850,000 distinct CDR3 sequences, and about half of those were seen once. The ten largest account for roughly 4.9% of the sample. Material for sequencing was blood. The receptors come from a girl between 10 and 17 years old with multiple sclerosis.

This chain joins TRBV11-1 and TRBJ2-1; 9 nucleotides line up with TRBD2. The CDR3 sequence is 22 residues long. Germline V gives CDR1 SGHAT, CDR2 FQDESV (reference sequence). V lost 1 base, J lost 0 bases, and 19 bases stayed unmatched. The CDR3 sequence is CASSLDFGAGAGGRSSYNEQFF. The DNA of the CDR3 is TGTGCCAGCAGCTTAGATTTTGGAGCGGGAGCGGGAGGTAGGAGCTCCTACAATGAGCAGTTCTTC. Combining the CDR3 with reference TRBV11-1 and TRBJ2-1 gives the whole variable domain EAEVAQSPRYKITEKSQAVAFWCDPISGHATLYWYRQILGQGPELLVQFQDESVVDDSQLPKDRFSAERLKGVDSTLKIQPAELGDSAMYLCASSLDFGAGAGGRSSYNEQFFGPGTRLTVL.

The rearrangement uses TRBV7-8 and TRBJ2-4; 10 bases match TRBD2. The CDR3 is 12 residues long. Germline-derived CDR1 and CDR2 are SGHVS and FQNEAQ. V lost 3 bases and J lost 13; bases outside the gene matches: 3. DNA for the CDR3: TGTGCCAGCAGCTTGGGGACTAGCGACCAGTACTTC. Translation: CASSLGTSDQYF.

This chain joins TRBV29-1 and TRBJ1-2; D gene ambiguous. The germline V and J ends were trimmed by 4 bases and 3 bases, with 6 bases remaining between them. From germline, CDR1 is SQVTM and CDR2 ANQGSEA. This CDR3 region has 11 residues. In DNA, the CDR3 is TGCAGCGTTGTTTCAGACTATGGCTACACCTTC. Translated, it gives CSVVSDYGYTF.

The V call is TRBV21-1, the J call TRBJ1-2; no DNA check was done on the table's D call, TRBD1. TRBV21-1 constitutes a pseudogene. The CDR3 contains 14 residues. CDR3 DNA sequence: TGTGCCAGCAGCAAATCACCAGGGGTGTATGGCTACACCTTC. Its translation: CASSKSPGVYGYTF.

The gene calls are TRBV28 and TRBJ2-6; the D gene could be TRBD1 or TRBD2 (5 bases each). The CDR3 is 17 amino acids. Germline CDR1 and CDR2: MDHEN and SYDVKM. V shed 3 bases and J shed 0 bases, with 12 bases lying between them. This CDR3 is CASSFGWDGSGANVLTF. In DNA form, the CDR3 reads TGTGCCAGCAGTTTCGGTTGGGACGGCTCTGGGGCCAACGTCCTGACTTTC.

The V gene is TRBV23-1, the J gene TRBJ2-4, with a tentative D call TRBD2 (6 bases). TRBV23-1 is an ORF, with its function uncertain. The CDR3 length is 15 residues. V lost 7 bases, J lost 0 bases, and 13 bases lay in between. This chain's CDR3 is CASTDSGLAKNIQYF. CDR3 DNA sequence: TGCGCCAGCACCGATAGCGGACTAGCCAAAAACATTCAGTACTTC.

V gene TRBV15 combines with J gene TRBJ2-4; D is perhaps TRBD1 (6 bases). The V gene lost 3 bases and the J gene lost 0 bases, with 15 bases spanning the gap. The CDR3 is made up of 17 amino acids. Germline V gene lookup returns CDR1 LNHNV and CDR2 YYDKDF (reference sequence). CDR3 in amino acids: CATSRVQGLSAKNIQYF. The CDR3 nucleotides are TGTGCCACCAGCAGGGTCCAGGGGCTGTCAGCCAAAAACATTCAGTACTTC.

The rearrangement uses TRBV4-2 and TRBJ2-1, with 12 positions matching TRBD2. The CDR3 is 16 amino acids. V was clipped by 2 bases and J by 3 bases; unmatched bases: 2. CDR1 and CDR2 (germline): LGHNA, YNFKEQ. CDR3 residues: CASSQRLAGDYNEQFF. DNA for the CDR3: TGTGCCAGCAGCCAAAGACTAGCGGGAGACTACAATGAGCAGTTCTTC.

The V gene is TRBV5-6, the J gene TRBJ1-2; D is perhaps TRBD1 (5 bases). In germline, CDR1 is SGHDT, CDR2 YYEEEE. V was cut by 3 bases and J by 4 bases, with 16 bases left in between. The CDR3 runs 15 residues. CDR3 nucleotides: TGTGCCAGCAGCTCCGGGCAAGGGAGGGGCTATGGCTACACCTTC. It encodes CASSSGQGRGYGYTF.

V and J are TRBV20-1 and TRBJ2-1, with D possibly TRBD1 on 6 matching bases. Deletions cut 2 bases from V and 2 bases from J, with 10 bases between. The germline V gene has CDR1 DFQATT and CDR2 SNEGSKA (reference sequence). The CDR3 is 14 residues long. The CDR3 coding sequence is TGCAGTGCTAGAAACAGGGCCACCTACAATGAGCAGTTCTTC. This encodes CSARNRATYNEQFF.

CDR3 sequence reads: CATRGLAPNEQFF. CDR3 in DNA: TGTGCCACCAGGGGACTAGCGCCTAATGAGCAGTTCTTC. The V and J genes are TRBV27 and TRBJ2-1, with 10 bases that match TRBD2. J gave up 7 bases and V 10 bases, and 7 bases lay outside the gene matches. The CDR3 covers 13 residues. In germline, CDR1 is MNHEY, CDR2 SMNVEV (reference sequence).

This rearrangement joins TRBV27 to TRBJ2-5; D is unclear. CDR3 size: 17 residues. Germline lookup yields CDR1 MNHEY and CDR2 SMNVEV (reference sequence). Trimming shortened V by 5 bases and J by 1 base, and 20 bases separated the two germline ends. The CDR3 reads CASSTLRFLQSQETQYF. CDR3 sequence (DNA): TGTGCCAGCAGTACCCTCAGGTTCTTGCAGTCCCAAGAGACCCAGTACTTC.

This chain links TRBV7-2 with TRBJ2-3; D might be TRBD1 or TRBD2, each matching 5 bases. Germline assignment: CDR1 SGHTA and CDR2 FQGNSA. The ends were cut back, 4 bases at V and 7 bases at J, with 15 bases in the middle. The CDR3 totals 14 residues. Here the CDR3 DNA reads TGTACCAGCAGCTCCCCGGGGCTAGGGAATACGCAGTATTTT. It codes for CTSSSPGLGNTQYF. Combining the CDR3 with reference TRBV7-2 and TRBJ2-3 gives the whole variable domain GAGVSQSPSNKVTEKGKDVELRCDPISGHTALYWYRQSLGQGLEFLIYFQGNSAPDKSGLPSDRFSAERTGGSVSTLTIQRTQQEDSAVYLCTSSSPGLGNTQYFGPGTRLTVL.

DNA for the CDR3: TGCAGCGTGGCGACAGGGAACGAGCAGTACTTC. This encodes CSVATGNEQYF. The V gene is TRBV29-1, the J gene TRBJ2-4, with 7 positions matching TRBD1. The tail of the sequence fits TRBJ2-7 better, so the J call may be wrong. Germline-derived CDR1 and CDR2 are SQVTM and ANQGSEA. The CDR3 totals 11 residues.

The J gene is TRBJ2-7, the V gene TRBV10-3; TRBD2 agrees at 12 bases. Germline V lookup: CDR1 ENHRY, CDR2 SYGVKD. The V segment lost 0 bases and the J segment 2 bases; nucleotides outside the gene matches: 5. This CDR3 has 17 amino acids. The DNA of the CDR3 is TGTGCCATCAGTGAGTCGACTAGCGGGAGTATCCCCTACGAGCAGTACTTC. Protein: CAISESTSGSIPYEQYF.

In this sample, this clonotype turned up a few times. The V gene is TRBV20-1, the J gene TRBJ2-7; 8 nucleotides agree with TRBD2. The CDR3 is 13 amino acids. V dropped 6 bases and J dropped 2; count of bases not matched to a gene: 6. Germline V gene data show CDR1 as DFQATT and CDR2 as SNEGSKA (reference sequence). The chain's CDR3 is CSAAIAGPYEQYF. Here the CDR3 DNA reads TGCAGTGCCGCGATAGCGGGACCCTACGAGCAGTACTTC.

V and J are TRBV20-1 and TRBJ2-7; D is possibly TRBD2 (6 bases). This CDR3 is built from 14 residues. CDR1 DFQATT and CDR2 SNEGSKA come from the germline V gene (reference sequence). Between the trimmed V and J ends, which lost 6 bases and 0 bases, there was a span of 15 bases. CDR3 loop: CSAPGRGDSYEQYF. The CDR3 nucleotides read TGCAGTGCACCCGGGCGCGGGGACTCCTACGAGCAGTACTTC.

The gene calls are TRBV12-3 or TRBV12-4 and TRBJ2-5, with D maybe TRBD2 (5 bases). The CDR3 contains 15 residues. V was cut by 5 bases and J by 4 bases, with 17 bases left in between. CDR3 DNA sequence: TGTGCCAGCAGTCCCCGGGAAGGTGTGAGAGAGACCCAGTACTTC. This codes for CASSPREGVRETQYF.

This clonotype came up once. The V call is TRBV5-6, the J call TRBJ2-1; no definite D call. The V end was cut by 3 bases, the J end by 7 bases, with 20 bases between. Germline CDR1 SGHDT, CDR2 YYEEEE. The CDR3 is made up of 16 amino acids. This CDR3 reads CASSYGPSDVRNEQFF. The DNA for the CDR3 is TGTGCCAGCAGCTACGGACCTAGTGATGTCCGGAATGAGCAGTTCTTC.

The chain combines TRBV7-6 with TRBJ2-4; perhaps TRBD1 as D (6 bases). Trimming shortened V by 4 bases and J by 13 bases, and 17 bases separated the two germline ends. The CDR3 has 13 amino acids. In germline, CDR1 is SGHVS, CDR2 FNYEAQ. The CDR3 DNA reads TGTGCCAGCAGCTGGGACACCCGGGCTAGGCAGTACTTC. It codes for CASSWDTRARQYF.

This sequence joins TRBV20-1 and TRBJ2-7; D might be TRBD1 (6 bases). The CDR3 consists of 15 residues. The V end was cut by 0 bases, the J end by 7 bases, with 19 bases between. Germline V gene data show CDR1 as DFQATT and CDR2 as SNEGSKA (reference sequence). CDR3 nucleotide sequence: TGCAGTGCTAGAGAGGGGGCCACTAGTACTCGGGAGCAGTACTTC. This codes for CSAREGATSTREQYF.

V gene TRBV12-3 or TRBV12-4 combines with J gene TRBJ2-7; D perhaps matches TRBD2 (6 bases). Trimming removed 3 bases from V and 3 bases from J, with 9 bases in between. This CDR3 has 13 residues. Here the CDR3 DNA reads TGTGCCAGCAGTTTGATCGGGGGCTACGAGCAGTACTTC. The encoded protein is CASSLIGGYEQYF.

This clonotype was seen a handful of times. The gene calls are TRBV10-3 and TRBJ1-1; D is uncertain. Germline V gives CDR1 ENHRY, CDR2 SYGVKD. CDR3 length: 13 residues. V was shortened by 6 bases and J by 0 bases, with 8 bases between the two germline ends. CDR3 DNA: TGTGCCATCAGCGGCAGTGTGAACACTGAAGCTTTCTTT. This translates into CAISGSVNTEAFF.

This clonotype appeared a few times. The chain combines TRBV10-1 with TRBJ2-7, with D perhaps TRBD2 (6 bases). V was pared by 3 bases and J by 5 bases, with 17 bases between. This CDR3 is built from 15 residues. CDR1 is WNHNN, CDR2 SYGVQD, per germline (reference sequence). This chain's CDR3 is CASSEVAGSTHEQYF. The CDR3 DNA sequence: TGCGCCAGCAGTGAAGTGGCGGGAAGTACCCACGAGCAGTACTTC.

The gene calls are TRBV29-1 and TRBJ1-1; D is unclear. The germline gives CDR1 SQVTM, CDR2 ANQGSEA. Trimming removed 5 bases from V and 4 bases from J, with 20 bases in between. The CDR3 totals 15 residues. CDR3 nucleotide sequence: TGCAGCGTTCCGATGCCCCGGGGTCTGGTCACTGAAGCTTTCTTT. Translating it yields CSVPMPRGLVTEAFF.

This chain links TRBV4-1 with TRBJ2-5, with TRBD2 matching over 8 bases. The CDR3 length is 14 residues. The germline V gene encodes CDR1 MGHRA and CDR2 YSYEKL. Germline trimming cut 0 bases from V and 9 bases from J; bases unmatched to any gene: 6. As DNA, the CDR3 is TGCGCCAGCAGCCAAGATCCAACGGGGGGGGCCCAGTACTTC. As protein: CASSQDPTGGAQYF.

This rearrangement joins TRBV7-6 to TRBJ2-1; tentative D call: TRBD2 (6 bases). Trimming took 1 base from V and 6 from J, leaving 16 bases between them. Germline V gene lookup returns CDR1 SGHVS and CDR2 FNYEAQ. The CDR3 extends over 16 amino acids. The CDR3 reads CASSLGFRGNGNEQFF. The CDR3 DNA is TGTGCCAGCAGCTTAGGTTTCCGGGGGAATGGCAATGAGCAGTTCTTC.